The 27 T cell receptor beta chains listed next were all sequenced from one sample in a study of response to subunit inactivated influenza vaccine (dated by TCRdb to the late 2010s). Libraries were built with RT-PCR. The data were produced on an Illumina HiSeq 2500. TCRdb reprocessed the public reads (quality trimming at Q25 with fastp, clone calling with MiXCR) and kept in-frame beta chains. Under each unique CDR3 protein, matching rows form one entry showing the most common genes and DNA. Counted in this sample were a few hundred thousand distinct CDR3 sequences; 12% to 15% of them appeared once. The biggest ten clones account for approximately 10% of the sample. Material: PBMCs from blood, obtained less than 13 days after vaccination. The receptors derive from a man aged 45-65 years who received an inactivated influenza vaccine. Donor details come from another sample of the same person, matched by shared clones.

This clonotype has more than one count but fewer than ten. The gene calls are TRBV28 and TRBJ2-4; 8 bases line up with TRBD2. J gave up 1 base and V 6 bases, and 11 bases lay outside the gene matches. Germline CDR1 is MDHEN and CDR2 is SYDVKM. The CDR3 totals 17 residues. The DNA for the CDR3 is TGTGCCAGCAGCCCAACCAGCGGGAGAGTGGCCAAAAACATTCAGTACTTC. This encodes CASSPTSGRVAKNIQYF.

This clonotype was counted a few times. The CDR3 protein is CASSQATATMNTEAFF. CDR3 sequence (DNA): TGTGCCAGCAGCCAAGCTACAGCTACCATGAACACTGAAGCTTTCTTT. This chain connects TRBV4-2 to TRBJ1-1; D call uncertain. V lost 1 base, J lost 0 bases, and 12 bases lay in between. Germline V CDR1 and CDR2: LGHNA, YNFKEQ. The CDR3 loop spans 16 amino acids.

The gene calls are TRBV4-3 and TRBJ2-3, with 11 bases that match TRBD2. CDR1 is LGHNA, CDR2 YSLEER, per germline. The CDR3 has 16 residues. Unmatched junction bases numbered 3, after V lost 4 bases and J lost 0 bases. The DNA of the CDR3 is TGCGCCAGCAGCCCGGGACTAGCGGATAGCACAGATACGCAGTATTTT. It translates to CASSPGLADSTDTQYF.

In this sample, this clonotype turned up many times. Here the CDR3 reads CASGLNKLGTSGRSFGETQYF. CDR3 nucleotide sequence: TGTGCTAGTGGTTTGAATAAACTTGGGACTAGCGGGAGATCATTCGGAGAGACCCAGTACTTC. The chain joins TRBV12-5 to TRBJ2-5; 14 bases agree with TRBD2. The V gene end was trimmed by 2 bases and the J gene end by 4 bases; junction bases not matched to a gene: 18. Looked up from germline, CDR1 is LGHNT and CDR2 is FRNRAP. This CDR3 is 21 amino acids long.

This clonotype was picked up a small number of times. This chain uses TRBV28 with TRBJ2-4, with TRBD2 matching 11 bases. The CDR3 runs to 18 residues. The J segment lost 0 bases and the V segment lost 5 bases, leaving 9 bases of the junction unmatched. Germline V lookup: CDR1 MDHEN, CDR2 SYDVKM. CDR3 protein: CASSPTSGGRLAKNIQYF. The CDR3 DNA sequence: TGTGCCAGCAGTCCCACTAGCGGGGGTAGATTAGCCAAAAACATTCAGTACTTC.

This clonotype came up a few times. The gene calls are TRBV20-1 and TRBJ2-2; no definite D call. Between the trimmed V and J ends, which lost 5 bases and 6 bases, there was a span of 7 bases. The CDR3 sequence is 11 residues long. CDR1 and CDR2 from the germline V gene are DFQATT and SNEGSKA (reference sequence). The CDR3 is CSAVAPGELFF. CDR3 DNA sequence: TGCAGTGCTGTCGCCCCCGGGGAGCTGTTTTTT.

This clonotype appeared a few times. This rearrangement joins TRBV12-3 or TRBV12-4 to TRBJ2-1, with D possibly TRBD2 on 5 matching bases. The CDR3 covers 15 residues. V was shortened by 3 bases and J by 4 bases, with 13 bases between the two germline ends. CDR3 loop: CASSFYVSEYNEQFF. CDR3 DNA sequence: TGTGCCAGCAGTTTCTATGTTAGCGAGTACAATGAGCAGTTCTTC.

DNA of the CDR3: TGTGCCAGCAGCTTAGCCGGGACAGGGACCCTTATAGCCAAAAACATTCAGTACTTC. Amino acids: CASSLAGTGTLIAKNIQYF. V and J are TRBV11-1 and TRBJ2-4; TRBD1 matches at 9 bases. Trimming at V came to 0 bases and at J to 0 bases, leaving 9 bases not matched to a gene. CDR1 and CDR2 (germline): SGHAT, FQDESV (reference sequence). The CDR3 extends over 19 amino acids.

V and J are TRBV19 and TRBJ2-3, with TRBD2 as a possible D gene (5 bases). Germline V gives CDR1 LNHDA, CDR2 SQIVND (reference sequence). V was trimmed by 10 bases and J by 1 base, leaving 15 bases between them. The CDR3 has 14 residues. As DNA, the CDR3 is TGTGCCACATTGGACTTAACTCGCACAGATACGCAGTATTTT. Amino acids: CATLDLTRTDTQYF.

At least ten counts were recorded for this clonotype. The chain employs TRBV7-9 and TRBJ2-3; no clear D gene. The V gene lost 1 base and the J gene lost 4 bases, with 3 bases spanning the gap. The CDR3 spans 12 residues. Germline assignment: CDR1 SEHNR and CDR2 FQNEAQ (reference sequence). CDR3 protein: CASSLVADTQYF. CDR3 coding DNA: TGTGCCAGCAGCTTAGTGGCAGATACGCAGTATTTT.

This clonotype has more than one count but fewer than ten. The chain links TRBV7-2 to TRBJ1-5; D unresolved. The CDR3 has 15 amino acids. With 3 bases removed from V and 2 bases from J, the gap between germline ends came to 11 bases. Germline loops: CDR1 SGHTA, CDR2 FQGNSA. CDR3 region: CASSLSRNGNQPQHF. Here the CDR3 DNA reads TGTGCCAGCAGCTTGAGCAGGAATGGCAATCAGCCCCAGCATTTT.

This clonotype was counted only a few times. The chain joins TRBV7-9 to TRBJ2-5, with a tentative D call TRBD2 (6 bases). Per germline, CDR1 SEHNR and CDR2 FQNEAQ (reference sequence). Between the trimmed V and J ends, which lost 6 bases and 6 bases, there was a span of 14 bases. This CDR3 is 13 amino acids long. In DNA, the CDR3 is TGTGCCAGCAGATCTGCAGGGACTCAGACCCAGTACTTC. This gives the protein CASRSAGTQTQYF. Full variable domain (outside the CDR3, taken from reference TRBV7-9 and TRBJ2-5): DTGVSQNPRHKITKRGQNVTFRCDPISEHNRLYWYRQTLGQGPEFLTYFQNEAQLEKSRLLSDRFSAERPKGSFSTLEIQRTEQGDSAMYLCASRSAGTQTQYFGPGTRLLVL.

The J gene is TRBJ2-7, the V gene TRBV12-3 or TRBV12-4, with 11 bases aligning to TRBD2. The J segment lost 2 bases and the V segment lost 6 bases, leaving 12 bases of the junction unmatched. The CDR3 totals 17 residues. The CDR3 coding sequence is TGTGCCAGCAGCGGGGGGACTTTTAGCGGGAGGGCCTACGAGCAGTACTTC. Translated: CASSGGTFSGRAYEQYF.

V is TRBV6-1 and J is TRBJ2-3; 11 bases fit TRBD2. Germline V lookup: CDR1 MNHNS, CDR2 SASEGT. This CDR3 comprises 19 residues. Germline trimming cut 8 bases from V and 1 base from J; bases unmatched to any gene: 17. In DNA, the CDR3 is TGTGCCAGCCCAAAAACCGGGACTAGCGGTTCGAGGGGCACAGATACGCAGTATTTT. Its protein product is CASPKTGTSGSRGTDTQYF.

In its sample, this clonotype was seen a few times. V is TRBV7-8 and J is TRBJ1-5; TRBD1 aligns across 8 bases. With V trimmed by 1 base and J by 2 bases, 4 bases remained unmatched. Germline lookup yields CDR1 SGHVS and CDR2 FQNEAQ. There are 16 residues in the CDR3. The CDR3 nucleotides read TGTGCCAGCAGCTTAGTCTGGGGACAGGGCAATCAGCCCCAGCATTTT. Amino acids: CASSLVWGQGNQPQHF.

This sequence joins TRBV20-1 and TRBJ2-1; D is possibly TRBD1 or TRBD2 (7 bases each). This CDR3 is built from 15 residues. V lost 6 bases and J 4 bases, leaving 19 bases between the germline ends. Germline V lookup: CDR1 DFQATT, CDR2 SNEGSKA (reference sequence). The CDR3 DNA follows: TGCAGTGCCGGGGGGAGGGGGCCCTTTTACAATGAGCAGTTCTTC. Its translation: CSAGGRGPFYNEQFF.

This clonotype was counted a few times. The rearrangement joins TRBV3-1 to TRBJ2-7, with 12 bases identical to TRBD2. The germline V gene has CDR1 LGHDT and CDR2 YNNKEL (reference sequence). This CDR3 is built from 17 residues. V trimming: 1 base; J trimming: 5 bases; junction bases outside the gene matches: 9. CDR3: CASSQVLGLAGYNEQYF. The CDR3 bases are TGTGCCAGCAGCCAAGTGCTAGGACTAGCGGGATATAACGAGCAGTACTTC.

The chain combines TRBV4-3 with TRBJ2-7; no clear D gene. Germline V gene data show CDR1 as LGHNA and CDR2 as YSLEER. The CDR3 extends over 13 amino acids. V was shortened by 0 bases and J by 4 bases, with 7 bases between the two germline ends. The CDR3 loop reads CASSQDLEYEQYF. CDR3 bases: TGCGCCAGCAGCCAAGATTTGGAGTACGAGCAGTACTTC.

On this clonotype: A read error may account for a junction end that differs from germline. The V and J genes are TRBV7-9 and TRBJ2-1, with D maybe TRBD2 (6 bases). The CDR3 covers 14 residues. Germline CDR1 SEHNR, CDR2 FQNEAQ (reference sequence). As DNA, the CDR3 is TGTGTCAGCAGCATCCGGGACTCCCACAATGAGCAGTTCTTC. This translates into CVSSIRDSHNEQFF.

This clonotype has more than one count but fewer than ten. The J gene is TRBJ2-1, the V gene TRBV6-2 or TRBV6-3; TRBD2 aligns across 7 bases. CDR1 MNHEY and CDR2 SVGEGT come from the germline V gene. CDR3 length: 19 amino acids. With V trimmed by 8 bases and J by 0 bases, 19 bases remained unmatched. The CDR3 reads CASRSLQRPGGGSYNEQFF. The CDR3, as DNA: TGTGCCAGCCGTAGTTTACAGCGCCCGGGCGGGGGCTCCTACAATGAGCAGTTCTTC.

The chain links TRBV10-3 to TRBJ2-1; 8 nucleotides agree with TRBD2. The germline CDR1 and CDR2 sequences are ENHRY and SYGVKD. Trimming removed 6 bases from V and 0 bases from J; junction bases left unmatched: 16. The CDR3 sequence is 19 residues long. The CDR3 sequence is CAISGRRGATSSSYNEQFF. CDR3 DNA sequence: TGTGCCATCAGCGGGCGGCGGGGGGCAACGTCGAGCTCCTACAATGAGCAGTTCTTC.

The DNA for the CDR3 is TGCAGTGCTAGAGTCGGGGTTGGGGGGACGTACTTC. The encoded protein is CSARVGVGGTYF. The genes are TRBV20-1 and TRBJ2-4, with D maybe TRBD2 (6 bases). Deletions cut 1 base from V and 15 bases from J, with 16 bases between. The V gene's germline CDR1 is DFQATT and CDR2 SNEGSKA (reference sequence). The CDR3 spans 12 residues.

J is TRBJ1-4 and V is TRBV7-9; tentatively, D is TRBD1 (5 bases). V was trimmed by 4 bases and J by 5 bases, leaving 11 bases between them. The CDR3 is made up of 14 amino acids. Germline CDR1 reads SEHNR; CDR2 reads FQNEAQ (reference sequence). The CDR3 region is CASSSRYRNEKLFF. The CDR3 bases are TGTGCCAGCAGCTCTAGGTACAGGAATGAAAAACTGTTTTTT.

The chain is built from TRBV10-3 and TRBJ2-5; the D gene is possibly TRBD1 (6 bases). This CDR3 is 13 amino acids long. Trimming took 11 bases from V and 1 from J, leaving 14 bases between them. Germline assignment: CDR1 ENHRY and CDR2 SYGVKD. The CDR3: CAAGDRLQETQYF. In DNA form, the CDR3 reads TGTGCCGCCGGCGACAGGCTCCAAGAGACCCAGTACTTC.

This clonotype was observed a handful of times. The chain is built from TRBV29-1 and TRBJ2-7; D gene unclear. From germline, CDR1 is SQVTM and CDR2 ANQGSEA. V lost 2 bases and J 2 bases, leaving 7 bases between the germline ends. This CDR3 region has 12 residues. CDR3 sequence: CSVETGAYEQYF. In DNA form, the CDR3 reads TGCAGCGTTGAAACGGGTGCCTACGAGCAGTACTTC.

This clonotype has just a few counts. The chain joins TRBV10-3 to TRBJ2-4; D perhaps matches TRBD2 (5 bases). CDR1 is ENHRY and CDR2 is SYGVKD in the germline V gene. V shed 1 base and J shed 6 bases, with 13 bases lying between them. This CDR3 spans 15 amino acids. The CDR3 DNA follows: TGTGCCATCAGTGAGTTTTCGGGAAAGGGAAACATTCAGTACTTC. Residues: CAISEFSGKGNIQYF.

The V gene is TRBV12-3 or TRBV12-4, the J gene TRBJ1-1; no definite D call. The CDR3 extends over 12 amino acids. The V and J ends lost 6 bases and 6 bases respectively, with 11 bases between them. The CDR3, as DNA: TGTGCCAGCAGCCAGATCGGGGCTGAAGCTTTCTTT. Its translation: CASSQIGAEAFF.